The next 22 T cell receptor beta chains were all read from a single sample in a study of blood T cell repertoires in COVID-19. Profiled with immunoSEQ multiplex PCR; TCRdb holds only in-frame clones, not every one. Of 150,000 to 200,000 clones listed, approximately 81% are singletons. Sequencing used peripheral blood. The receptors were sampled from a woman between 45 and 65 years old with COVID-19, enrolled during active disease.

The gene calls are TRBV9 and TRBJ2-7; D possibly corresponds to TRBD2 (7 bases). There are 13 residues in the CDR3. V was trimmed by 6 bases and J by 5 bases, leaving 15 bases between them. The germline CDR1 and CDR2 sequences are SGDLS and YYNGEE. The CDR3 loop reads CASTEEGGNEQYF. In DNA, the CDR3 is TGTGCCAGCACCGAGGAGGGGGGGAACGAGCAGTACTTC.

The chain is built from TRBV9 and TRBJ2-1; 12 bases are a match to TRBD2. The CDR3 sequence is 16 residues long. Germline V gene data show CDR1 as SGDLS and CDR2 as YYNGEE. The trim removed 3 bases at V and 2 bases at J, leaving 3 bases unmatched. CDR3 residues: CASSATSGGPYNEQFF. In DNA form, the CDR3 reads TGTGCCAGCAGCGCGACTAGCGGGGGTCCCTACAATGAGCAGTTCTTC.

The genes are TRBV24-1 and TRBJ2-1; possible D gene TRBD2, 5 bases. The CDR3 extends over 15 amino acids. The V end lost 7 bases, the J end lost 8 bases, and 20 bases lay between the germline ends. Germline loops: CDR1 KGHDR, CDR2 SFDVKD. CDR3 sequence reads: CATSPSDPRVDEQFF. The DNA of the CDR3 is TGTGCCACCAGCCCCTCTGACCCGAGGGTCGATGAGCAGTTCTTC.

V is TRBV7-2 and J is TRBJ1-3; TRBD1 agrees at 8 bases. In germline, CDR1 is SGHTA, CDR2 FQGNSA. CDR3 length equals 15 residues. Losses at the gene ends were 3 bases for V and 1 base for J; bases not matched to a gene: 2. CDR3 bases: TGTGCCAGCAGCTTTCAGGGGGCGTCTGGAAACACCATATATTTT. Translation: CASSFQGASGNTIYF.

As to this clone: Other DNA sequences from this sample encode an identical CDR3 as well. The CDR3 spells CASSPSGSSTDTQYF. The CDR3 region has the DNA TGTGCCAGCTCACCGAGCGGGTCTAGCACAGATACGCAGTATTTT. The V call is TRBV18, the J call TRBJ2-3; maybe TRBD2 (6 bases). The CDR3 covers 15 residues. Germline V gene data show CDR1 as KGHSH and CDR2 as LQKENI. V gave up 3 bases and J gave up 0 bases, with 10 bases separating them.

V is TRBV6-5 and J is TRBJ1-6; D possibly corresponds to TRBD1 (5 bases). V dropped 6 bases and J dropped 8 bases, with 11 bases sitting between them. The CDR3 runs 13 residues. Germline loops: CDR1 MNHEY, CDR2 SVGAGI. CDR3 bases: TGTGCCAGCAGCCGGGACTTTTATTCACCCCTCCACTTT. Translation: CASSRDFYSPLHF.

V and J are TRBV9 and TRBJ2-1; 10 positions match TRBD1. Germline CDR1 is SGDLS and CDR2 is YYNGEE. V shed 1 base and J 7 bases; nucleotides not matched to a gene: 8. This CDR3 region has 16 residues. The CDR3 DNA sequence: TGTGCCAGCAGCGTACTATCCGGGACAGGGGCTAATGAGCAGTTCTTC. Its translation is CASSVLSGTGANEQFF.

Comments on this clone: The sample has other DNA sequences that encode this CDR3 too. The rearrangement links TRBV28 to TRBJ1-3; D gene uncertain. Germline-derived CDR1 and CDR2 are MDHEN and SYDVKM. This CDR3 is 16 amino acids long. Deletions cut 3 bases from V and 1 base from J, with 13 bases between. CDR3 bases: TGTGCCAGCAGTTTTATGCTGGGAGGTTCTGGAAACACCATATATTTT. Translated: CASSFMLGGSGNTIYF.

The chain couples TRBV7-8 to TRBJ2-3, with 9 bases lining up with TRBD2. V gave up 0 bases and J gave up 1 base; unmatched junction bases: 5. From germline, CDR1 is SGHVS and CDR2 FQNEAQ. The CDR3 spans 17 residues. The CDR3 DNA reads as TGTGCCAGCAGCTTAGCGGCGGAGCGGGGGGGCACAGATACGCAGTATTTT. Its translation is CASSLAAERGGTDTQYF.

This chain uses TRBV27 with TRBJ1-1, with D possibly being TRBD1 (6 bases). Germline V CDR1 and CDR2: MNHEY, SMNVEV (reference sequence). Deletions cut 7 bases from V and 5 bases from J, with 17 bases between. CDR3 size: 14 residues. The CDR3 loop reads CASKLGQHSTEAFF. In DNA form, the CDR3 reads TGTGCCAGCAAATTAGGACAGCATTCTACTGAAGCTTTCTTT.

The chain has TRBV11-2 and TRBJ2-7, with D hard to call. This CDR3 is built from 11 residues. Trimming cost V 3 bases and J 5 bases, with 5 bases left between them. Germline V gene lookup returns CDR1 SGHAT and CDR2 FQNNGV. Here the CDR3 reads CASSFRDEQYF. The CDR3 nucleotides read TGTGCCAGCAGCTTTCGCGACGAGCAGTACTTC. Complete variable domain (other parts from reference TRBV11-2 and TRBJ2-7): EAGVAQSPRYKIIEKRQSVAFWCNPISGHATLYWYQQILGQGPKLLIQFQNNGVVDDSQLPKDRFSAERLKGVDSTLKIQPAKLEDSAVYLCASSFRDEQYFGPGTRLTVT.

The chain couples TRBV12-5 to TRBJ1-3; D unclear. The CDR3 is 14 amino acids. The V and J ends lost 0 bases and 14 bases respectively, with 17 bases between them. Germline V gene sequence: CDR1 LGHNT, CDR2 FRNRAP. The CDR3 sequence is CASGLVPHSRSLYF. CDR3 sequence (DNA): TGTGCTAGTGGTTTGGTACCCCATAGTCGGAGTTTATATTTT.

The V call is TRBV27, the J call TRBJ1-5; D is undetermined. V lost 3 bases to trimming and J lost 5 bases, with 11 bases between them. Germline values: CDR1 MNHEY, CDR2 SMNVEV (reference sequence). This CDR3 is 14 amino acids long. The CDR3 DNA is TGTGCCAGCAGTTTGGGAGGGTCCGATCAGCCCCAGCATTTT. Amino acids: CASSLGGSDQPQHF.

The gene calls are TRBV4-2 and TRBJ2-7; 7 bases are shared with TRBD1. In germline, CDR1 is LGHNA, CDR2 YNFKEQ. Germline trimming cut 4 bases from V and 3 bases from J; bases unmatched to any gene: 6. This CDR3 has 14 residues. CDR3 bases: TGTGCCAGCAGCCCCCCGGGACAGATCTACGAGCAGTACTTC. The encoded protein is CASSPPGQIYEQYF.

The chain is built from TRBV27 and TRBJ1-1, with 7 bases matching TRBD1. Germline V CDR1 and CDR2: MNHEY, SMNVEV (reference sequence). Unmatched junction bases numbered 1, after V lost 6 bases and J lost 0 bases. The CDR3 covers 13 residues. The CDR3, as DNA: TGTGCCAGCAGGACAGGGCTGAACACTGAAGCTTTCTTT. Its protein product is CASRTGLNTEAFF.

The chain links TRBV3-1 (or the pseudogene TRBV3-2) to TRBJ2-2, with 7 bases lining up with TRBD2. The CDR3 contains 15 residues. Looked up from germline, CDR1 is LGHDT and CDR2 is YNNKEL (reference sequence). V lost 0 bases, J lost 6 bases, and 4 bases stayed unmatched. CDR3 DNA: TGTGCCAGCAGCCAAGATGCGGGGAGGGCCGGGGAGCTGTTTTTT. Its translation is CASSQDAGRAGELFF.

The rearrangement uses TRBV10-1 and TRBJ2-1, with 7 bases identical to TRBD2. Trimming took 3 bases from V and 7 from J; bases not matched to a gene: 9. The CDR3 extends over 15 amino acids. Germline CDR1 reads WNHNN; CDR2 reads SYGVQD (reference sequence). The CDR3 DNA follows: TGCGCCAGCAGTGATAGAGGACTAGGGTGGAATGAGCAGTTCTTC. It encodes CASSDRGLGWNEQFF.

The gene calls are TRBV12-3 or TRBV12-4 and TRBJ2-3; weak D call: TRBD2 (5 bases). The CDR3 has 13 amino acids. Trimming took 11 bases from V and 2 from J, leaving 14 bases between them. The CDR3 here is CACKRAATDTQYF. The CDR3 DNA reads TGTGCCTGCAAACGAGCGGCCACAGATACGCAGTATTTT.

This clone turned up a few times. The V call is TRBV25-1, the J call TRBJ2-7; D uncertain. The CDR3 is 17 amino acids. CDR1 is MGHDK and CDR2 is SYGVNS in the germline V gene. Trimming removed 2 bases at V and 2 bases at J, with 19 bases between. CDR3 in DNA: TGTGCCAGCAGTGAAACCCTCTTCTCGTCTGGGCCCTACGAGCAGTACTTC. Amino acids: CASSETLFSSGPYEQYF.

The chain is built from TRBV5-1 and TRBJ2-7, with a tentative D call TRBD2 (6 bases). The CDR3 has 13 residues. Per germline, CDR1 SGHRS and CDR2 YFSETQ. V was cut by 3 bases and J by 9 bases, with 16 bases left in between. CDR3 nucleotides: TGCGCCAGCAGCTCCCGGGACTCAGAAGTGCAGTACTTC. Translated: CASSSRDSEVQYF.

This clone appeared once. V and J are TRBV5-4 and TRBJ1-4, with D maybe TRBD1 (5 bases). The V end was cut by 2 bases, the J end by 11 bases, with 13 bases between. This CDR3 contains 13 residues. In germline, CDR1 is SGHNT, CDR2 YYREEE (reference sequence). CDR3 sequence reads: CASSFGRADKLFF. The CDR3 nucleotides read TGTGCCAGCAGCTTTGGCAGGGCGGATAAACTGTTTTTT.

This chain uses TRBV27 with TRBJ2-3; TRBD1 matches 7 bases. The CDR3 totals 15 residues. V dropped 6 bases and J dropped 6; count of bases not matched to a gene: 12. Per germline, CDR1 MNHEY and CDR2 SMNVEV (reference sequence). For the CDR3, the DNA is TGTGCCAGCAGATCTAGCAGGGGGTGGTGGGATACGCAGTATTTT. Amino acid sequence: CASRSSRGWWDTQYF.